This T cell receptor beta chain comes out of a study of blood T cells in healthy people across ages (dated by TCRdb to between 2014 and 2016). Looking at the study overall: Template switching captured roughly one uniquely barcoded TCR beta cDNA molecule per two T cells in model experiments. To track age-related changes in TCR beta repertoire diversity, the study relied on deep sequencing normalized with unique cDNA molecular identifiers. Donors were grouped into four age groups: young (average approximately 16 years), middle-aged (roughly 38), aged (roughly 62) and long-lived (approximately 78). Donors of different ages were randomly distributed across sequencing lanes to avoid experimental bias. Using the same blood draw, the study looked at two additional independent replicas of 1 million unique cDNA reads for two donors, one aged 18 to 30 and the other aged 80 or older. Points the paper makes about the study in general: A strong correlation was found between observed TCR beta diversity and the percentage of naive T cells measured by flow cytometry. As age increased, observed TCR beta diversity per million T cells dropped in a roughly linear way, and a significant reduction was already evident by age about 40. Compared with the aged group, the long-lived group had more naive CD4+ T cells, fewer expanded clones and increased TCR diversity, a pattern suggesting age selection. Because donor CMV infection status was unknown, age-related changes in expanded clonotypes were potentially confounded. Estimates of total diversity from one million sequenced T cells were regarded as lower bounds and underestimates. Conclusive comparison of naive and antigen-experienced compartments was prevented by the profiling of bulk unsorted PBMCs.

The donors were 40 or so Caucasian individuals from Russia, aged roughly 6 to 100 years, who were systemically healthy. About 10 milliliters of peripheral blood were collected from each donor into EDTA-treated Vacutainer tubes. Ficoll-Paque density-gradient centrifugation was used to isolate PBMCs, with at least 6.5 million obtained per sample. Total RNA, at least 6 micrograms per sample, was extracted from PBMCs with Trizol reagent. For every donor, flow cytometry on a PBMC aliquot measured the percentage of naive CD45RAhigh/CD27high T cells. The CDR3 sequence holds 15 residues, the cysteine and phenylalanine included. Only the CDR3 portion is preserved as DNA: 45 bases, with reading frame beginning at the first base. The V and J ends are trimmed by 2 bases and 2 bases, leaving 10 bases between them. The germline V gene yields LGHNA for CDR1 and YSLEER for CDR2. Regarding this clonotype: The antigen it recognizes is unknown. Base qualities are not recorded, but no much larger clone differs from it by a single base.

The library was obtained by 5' RACE. Sequencing was carried out with an Illumina HiSeq 2500. The second PCR ran for roughly 6 to 11 cycles and used a J-beta primer mix along with a sample-barcoded 5' primer. A template-switch 5' adaptor carrying 12 random nucleotides introduced a unique molecular identifier onto each TCR beta cDNA molecule. Each sample yielded at least 2.5 million CDR3-containing paired-end reads. First-strand cDNA synthesis was performed from all RNA using the Mint cDNA synthesis kit, with priming by a TRBC-specific oligonucleotide. All cDNA was treated with uracil-DNA glycosylase and then went through a first 18-cycle PCR with the universal primers M1SS and BC2_uni_R. On the authors' methods: Each sample was normalized by randomly selecting 1 million high-quality reads, each carrying a distinct molecular identifier. Reads with shared molecular identifiers were discarded instead of being binned into consensus sequences. MiTCR, run with a Q25 quality threshold and the strictest error-elimination algorithm, handled CDR3 identification, clonotype clustering and error correction. A nonparametric unseen species model using Euler transformation provided a lower-bound estimate of total TCR beta diversity. TCRdb's own reprocessing of the public reads used fastp at Q25 and MiXCR and kept productive beta chains. A single entry per CDR3 protein holds the most common genes and DNA from its merged rows. The V and J calls reflect TCRdb's pipeline rather than the authors' work. The sample table shows roughly 2 million distinct CDR3 sequences, and about 50% are seen once. Clones ranked in the top ten supply 2.1% of the sample.

This receptor was taken from a woman between 40 and 50 years old in good health. The chain is assembled from TRBV4-3 and TRBJ1-5; the D gene is possibly TRBD1, with 5 bases matching. Sequenced input: blood. The DNA reads TGCGCCAGCAGCCAAAAGGTGACAGGCAATCAGCCCCAGCATTTT. This translates into CASSQKVTGNQPQHF.